This record looks at one T cell receptor (beta chain) sequence and its context. Antigen: not known. A primer in the constant region served to generate TCR beta cDNA from approximately 500 ng of total RNA. ARM-PCR was slightly modified, and three nested multiplex PCR rounds with it gave rise to the TCR beta libraries. Each of the first two PCR rounds ran 9 to 11 cycles with TRBV1-TRBV30 forward and C-beta reverse primers. TCRdb passed the multiplex PCR reads through MiXCR, listing each CDR3 protein once. The sample records some 50,000 distinct CDR3 sequences, over 65% being singletons. It was from roughly 20-30 mg of unsorted bulk tissue that RNA and DNA were co-extracted. These data belong to a study of tumor-infiltrating lymphocytes in primary liver carcinoma. About the study: The neoplasms were of stage T1-T3 N0M0, with dimensions of about 4.2 to 10 cm across. Study conclusions and caveats: It was in tumors, not blood, that the top-250-clone fraction was significantly higher (p = 0.039).

The CDR3 is 16 residues long. Trimming removed 6 bases from V and 5 bases from J, with 19 bases in between. Germline V lookup: CDR1 MNHNS, CDR2 SASEGT. This TCR was recovered from a man between 40 and 49 years old with primary liver carcinoma and hepatitis B virus infection. V usage is TRBV6-1 and J usage is TRBJ2-2; tentatively, D is TRBD2 (5 bases). Sequenced material: liver tumor tissue from sampling region 5. Subset noted: tumor region T5, tumor centre. CDR3 in amino acids: CASSQVRRASTGELFF. The CDR3 nucleotides are TGTGCCAGCAGCCAGGTTAGGCGGGCGAGTACCGGGGAGCTGTTTTTT.